This T cell receptor (beta chain) was observed in a study of siplizumab effects on memory and regulatory T cells. Study-wide results and caveats: Sequences below about 10^-5 frequency were poorly captured. As a result, only a minor fraction of alloreactive clones mapped to unstimulated subsets. Fewer alloreactive sequences mapped to unstimulated CD4+ memory cells under siplizumab. Assignment of a naive or memory phenotype failed for roughly 75-95% of the proliferating CD4+ or CD8+ clones.

Regarding this clone: Its antigen is not identified.

The CDR3 has 14 amino acids. The germline V gene encodes CDR1 LNHDA and CDR2 SQIVND (reference sequence). The V end lost 4 bases, the J end lost 6 bases, and 16 bases lay between the germline ends. Roughly 10^5 TCR templates per sample were sequenced. Here immunoSEQ multiplex PCR was the method, and the copy in TCRdb shows in-frame clones only, minus some. Among approximately 120,000 clones listed, about 92% were seen once. This receptor was taken from a human donor in good health. The chain carries TRBV19 and TRBJ2-7; D possibly corresponds to TRBD1 (6 bases). What was sequenced was Tregs sorted from blood. The CDR3 spells CASSTQGKSVEQYF. The CDR3 region has the DNA TGTGCCAGTAGTACCCAGGGGAAGTCGGTCGAGCAGTACTTC.